The rows below give T cell receptor beta chains drawn from one sample of a study of Ad26.COV2.S vaccination and SARS-CoV-2 variants. The assay was immunoSEQ multiplex PCR, and TCRdb's table has in-frame clones only and misses some. The sample has 380,000 or so clones, 88% seen once; the top ten hold 6.4%. The source was peripheral blood, collected in a trial of Ad26.COV2.S vaccine versus placebo. These TCRs come from a person aged 18-60 years who received the Ad26.COV2.S COVID-19 vaccine or a placebo. Each CDR3 is given with its conserved first and last residue. The D gene is left open where the match is weak. Size tells how often a clone was seen (once, few, many) or the class of an expanded clone, and some rows leave it out.

d_call | clone_size | j_call | v_call | cdr3_nt | cdr3_aa
TRBD2 | - | TRBJ2-7 | TRBV28 | TGTGCCAGCAGCCCACGAACAGGACTAGCGGGAGGGCCGTCCTACGAGCAGTACTTC | CASSPRTGLAGGPSYEQYF
- | - | TRBJ2-1 | TRBV7-3 | TGTGCCAGCAGCTTAGCCGAGAGCCACTACAATGAGCAGTTCTTC | CASSLAESHYNEQFF
- | - | TRBJ1-6 | TRBV7-8 | TGTGCCAGCACCCTTATTATAGATTCACCCCTCCACTTT | CASTLIIDSPLHF
- | - | TRBJ2-2 | TRBV4-3 | TGCGCCAGCAGCCGTTATAACGGGGAGCTGTTTTTT | CASSRYNGELFF
- | - | TRBJ1-2 | TRBV6-1 | TGTGCCAGCAGTGAAGCAGAATTCTATGGCTACACCTTC | CASSEAEFYGYTF
TRBD1 | - | TRBJ1-5 | TRBV9 | TGTGCCAGCAGCGAGGGACAGATTAATCAGCCCCAGCATTTT | CASSEGQINQPQHF
- | - | TRBJ2-2 | TRBV11-1 | TGTGCCAGCACCCCCCGTTGGAACACCGGGGAGCTGTTTTTT | CASTPRWNTGELFF
- | - | TRBJ1-2 | TRBV30 | TGTGCCTGGAGTGTAGGGGATGGCTACACCTTC | CAWSVGDGYTF
TRBD2 | - | TRBJ2-7 | TRBV29-1 | TGCAGCGTTGATCAGGGAGGGGTCTACGAGCAGTACTTC | CSVDQGGVYEQYF
- | once | TRBJ1-1 | TRBV9 | TGTGCCAGCAGCCTCCTTGAGGGGGGCAACACTGAAGCTTTCTTT | CASSLLEGGNTEAFF
- | - | TRBJ1-2 | TRBV30 | TGTGCCTGGAGTCGTCAAGGGGCCCCAGGCTACACCTTC | CAWSRQGAPGYTF
- | - | TRBJ2-7 | TRBV27 | TGTGCCAGCAGCCTCGGTTATGCCTACGAGCAGTACTTC | CASSLGYAYEQYF
- | - | TRBJ2-1 | TRBV5-5 | TGTGCCAGCAGCTTTGAGGGAACCTACAATGAGCAGTTCTTC | CASSFEGTYNEQFF
- | - | TRBJ2-6 | TRBV6-5 | TGTGCCAGTCAATCTGGGGCCAACGTCCTGACTTTC | CASQSGANVLTF
- | - | TRBJ1-3 | TRBV11-2 | TGTGCCAGCAGCCTGAGATTTAACCCGACACTGGGAAACACCATATATTTT | CASSLRFNPTLGNTIYF
- | - | TRBJ2-2 | TRBV5-1 | TGCGCCAGCAGCTTGGCCCGGACAGAGACCGGGGAGCTGTTTTTT | CASSLARTETGELFF
- | - | TRBJ1-1 | TRBV3-1/TRBV3-2 | TGTGCCAGCAGCCAAGAACGGGGGGGCGGAATGAACACTGAAGCTTTCTTT | CASSQERGGGMNTEAFF
- | - | TRBJ2-7 | TRBV6-5 | TGTGCCAGCAGGGGCCTCGGTGAATACGAGCAGTACTTC | CASRGLGEYEQYF
- | once | TRBJ1-6 | TRBV30 | TGTGCCTGGAGTGTACCGCCCCCGGGCGCACCCCTCCACTTT | CAWSVPPPGAPLHF
TRBD2 | - | TRBJ2-1 | TRBV15 | TGTGCCACCAGCATAAGACTAGCGGGAGGTATCTACAATGAGCAGTTCTTC | CATSIRLAGGIYNEQFF
- | - | TRBJ2-5 | TRBV3-1/TRBV3-2 | TGTGCCAGCAGCCAAGATCTATGGGAAGAAGAGACCCAGTACTTC | CASSQDLWEEETQYF
- | - | TRBJ2-7 | TRBV27 | TGTGCCAGCAGCTATCGGACAGCCCGATATACCTACGAGCAGTACTTC | CASSYRTARYTYEQYF
- | - | TRBJ2-3 | TRBV4-3 | TGCGCCAGCAGCCGTCACACTCAGGGGACAGATACGCAGTATTTT | CASSRHTQGTDTQYF
- | - | TRBJ1-1 | TRBV4-3 | TGCGCCAGCAGCCAAGATCATCTAATCACTGAAGCTTTCTTT | CASSQDHLITEAFF
- | - | TRBJ2-7 | TRBV7-2 | TGTGCCAGCAGCTTATGGGAAAGCTCCTACGAGCAGTACTTC | CASSLWESSYEQYF
- | - | TRBJ2-5 | TRBV24-1 | TGTGCCACCAGTGATCGAGCAGGGGGGGAGACCCAGTACTTC | CATSDRAGGETQYF
- | - | TRBJ2-2 | TRBV5-1 | TGCGCCAGCAGCTTGGAATGGAACACCGGGGAGCTGTTTTTT | CASSLEWNTGELFF
TRBD2 | few | TRBJ2-7 | TRBV5-1 | TGCGCCAGCAGCTCCGGACTAGCGGGAGTGTACGAGCAGTACTTC | CASSSGLAGVYEQYF
- | - | TRBJ1-1 | TRBV6-5 | TGTGCCAGCAGTTACGGCGGCGTAGTGGGGAACACTGAAGCTTTCTTT | CASSYGGVVGNTEAFF
- | - | TRBJ2-1 | TRBV6-2/TRBV6-3 | TGTGCCAGCAGTTATCTCCCCTACAATGAGCAGTTCTTC | CASSYLPYNEQFF
- | - | TRBJ1-6 | TRBV28 | TGTGCCAGCAGTATCAAGATAAATAATTCACCCCTCCACTTT | CASSIKINNSPLHF
TRBD1 | - | TRBJ1-3 | TRBV3-1/TRBV3-2 | TGTGCCAGCAGCCAAGGGGACAGCCGAAACACCATATATTTT | CASSQGDSRNTIYF
- | - | TRBJ2-4 | TRBV30 | TGTGCCTGGAGTGTGGGCAGGGGAAGTCTTGGTTCCAAAAACATTCAGTACTTC | CAWSVGRGSLGSKNIQYF
TRBD1 | - | TRBJ1-2 | TRBV4-3 | TGCGCCAGCAGAGGGACCCGGGACAGGGTTAACGGCTTTGGCTACACCTTC | CASRGTRDRVNGFGYTF
TRBD1 | - | TRBJ2-7 | TRBV7-9 | TGTGCCAGCAGCTTAGCGACAGGGTACGAGCAGTACTTC | CASSLATGYEQYF
TRBD1 | - | TRBJ2-4 | TRBV5-1 | TGCGCCAGCAGCTACGGGACAGGGATTGTCAAAAACATTCAGTACTTC | CASSYGTGIVKNIQYF
TRBD1 | once | TRBJ2-7 | TRBV6-4 | TGTGCCAGCAGTGACTCGAATTCCGGGACAGTTTCTTACGAGCAGTACTTC | CASSDSNSGTVSYEQYF
- | - | TRBJ2-1 | TRBV7-8 | TGTGCCAGCAGCTTAGAATCGCCCTCTTCGATCCACAATGAGCAGTTCTTC | CASSLESPSSIHNEQFF
- | - | TRBJ1-1 | TRBV28 | TGTGCCAGCAGAAAGGGTTCAGTAGGGACTGAAGCTTTCTTT | CASRKGSVGTEAFF
- | - | TRBJ1-1 | TRBV6-2/TRBV6-3 | TGTGCCAGCAGTTATGCCCGCCTGGAGGCTTTCTTT | CASSYARLEAFF
- | - | TRBJ1-1 | TRBV4-1 | TGCGCCAGCAGCCCACTTCAGGCTCGCGTGAACACTGAAGCTTTCTTT | CASSPLQARVNTEAFF
- | - | TRBJ2-7 | TRBV29-1 | TGCAGCGTTGGGCAGGGGTCGACCTACGAGCAGTACTTC | CSVGQGSTYEQYF
- | once | TRBJ1-1 | TRBV5-1 | TGCGCCAGCAGCTTGGACAGGGTCATGAACACTGAAGCTTTCTTT | CASSLDRVMNTEAFF